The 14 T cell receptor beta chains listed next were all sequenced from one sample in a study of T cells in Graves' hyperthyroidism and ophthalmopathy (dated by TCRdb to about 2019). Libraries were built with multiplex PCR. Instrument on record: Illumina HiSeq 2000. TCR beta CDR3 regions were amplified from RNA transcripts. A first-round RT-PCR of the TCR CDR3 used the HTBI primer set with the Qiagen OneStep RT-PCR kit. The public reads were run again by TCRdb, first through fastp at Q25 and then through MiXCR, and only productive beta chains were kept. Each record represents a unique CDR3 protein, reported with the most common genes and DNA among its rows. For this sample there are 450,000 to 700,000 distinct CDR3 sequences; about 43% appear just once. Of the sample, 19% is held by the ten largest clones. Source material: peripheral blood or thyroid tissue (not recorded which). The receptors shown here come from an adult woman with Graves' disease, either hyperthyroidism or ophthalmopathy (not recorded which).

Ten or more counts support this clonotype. The CDR3: CASSQVPSYNSPLHF. The CDR3 DNA reads TGTGCCAGCAGCCAAGTACCCTCATATAATTCACCCCTCCACTTT. The V call is TRBV4-2, the J call TRBJ1-6; D remains unclear. CDR3 length equals 15 residues. Trimming removed 1 base from V and 4 bases from J, with 8 bases in between. CDR1 LGHNA and CDR2 YNFKEQ come from the germline V gene.

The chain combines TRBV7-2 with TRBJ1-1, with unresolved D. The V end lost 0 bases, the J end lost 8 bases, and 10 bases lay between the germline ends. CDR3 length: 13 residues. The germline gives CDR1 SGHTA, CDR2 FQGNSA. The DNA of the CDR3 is TGTGCCAGCAGCTTAGCAGGACTTCAGGAAGCTTTCTTT. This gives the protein CASSLAGLQEAFF.

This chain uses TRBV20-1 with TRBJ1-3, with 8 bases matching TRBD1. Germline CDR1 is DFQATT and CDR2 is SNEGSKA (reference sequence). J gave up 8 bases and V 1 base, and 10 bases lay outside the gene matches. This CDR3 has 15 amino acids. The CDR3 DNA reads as TGCAGTGCTAGAGTAGGCAGGGGGCAAGGCTACACCATATATTTT. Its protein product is CSARVGRGQGYTIYF.

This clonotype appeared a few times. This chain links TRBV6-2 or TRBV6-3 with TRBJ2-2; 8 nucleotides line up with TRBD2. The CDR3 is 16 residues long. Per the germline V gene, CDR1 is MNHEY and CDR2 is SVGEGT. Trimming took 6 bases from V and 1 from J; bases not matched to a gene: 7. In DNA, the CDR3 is TGTGCCAGCAGACCAGCGGGAGTAGGGAACACCGGGGAGCTGTTTTTT. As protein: CASRPAGVGNTGELFF.

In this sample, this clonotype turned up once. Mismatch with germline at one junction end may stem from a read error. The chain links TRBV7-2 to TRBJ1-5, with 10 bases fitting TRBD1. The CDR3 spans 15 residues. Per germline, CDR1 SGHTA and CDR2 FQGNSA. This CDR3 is CASSLATGGNRPQHF. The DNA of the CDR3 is TGTGCCAGCAGCTTAGCGACAGGGGGCAATCGGCCCCAGCATTTT.

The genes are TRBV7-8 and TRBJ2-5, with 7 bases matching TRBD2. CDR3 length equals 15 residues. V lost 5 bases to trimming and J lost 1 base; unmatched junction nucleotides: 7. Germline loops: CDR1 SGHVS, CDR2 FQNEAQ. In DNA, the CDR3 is TGTGCCAGCAGCCCAGTGGGGGGGGGCCAAGAGACCCAGTACTTC. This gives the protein CASSPVGGGQETQYF. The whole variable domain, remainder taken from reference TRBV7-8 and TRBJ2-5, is GAGVSQSPRYKVAKRGQDVALRCDPISGHVSLFWYQQALGQGPEFLTYFQNEAQLDKSGLPSDRFFAERPEGSVSTLKIQRTQQEDSAVYLCASSPVGGGQETQYFGPGTRLLVL.

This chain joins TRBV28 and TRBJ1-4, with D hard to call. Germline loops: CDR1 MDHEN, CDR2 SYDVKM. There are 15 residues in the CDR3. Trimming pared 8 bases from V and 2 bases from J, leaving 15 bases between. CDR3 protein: CASLPVGGTNEKLFF. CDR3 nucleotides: TGTGCCAGCCTCCCCGTAGGAGGGACTAATGAAAAACTGTTTTTT.

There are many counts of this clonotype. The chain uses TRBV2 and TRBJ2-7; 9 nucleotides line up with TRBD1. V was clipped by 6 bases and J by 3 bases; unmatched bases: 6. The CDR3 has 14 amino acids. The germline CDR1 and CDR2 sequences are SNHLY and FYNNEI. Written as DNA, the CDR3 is TGTGCCAGCAGGGGGGACAGGGTTATCTACGAGCAGTACTTC. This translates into CASRGDRVIYEQYF.

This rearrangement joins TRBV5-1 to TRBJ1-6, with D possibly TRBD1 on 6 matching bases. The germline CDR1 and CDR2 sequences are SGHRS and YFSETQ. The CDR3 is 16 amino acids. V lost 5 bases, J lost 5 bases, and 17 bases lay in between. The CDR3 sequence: CASRPQPTGHNSPLHF. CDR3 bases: TGCGCCAGCAGACCCCAACCGACAGGACATAATTCACCCCTCCACTTT.

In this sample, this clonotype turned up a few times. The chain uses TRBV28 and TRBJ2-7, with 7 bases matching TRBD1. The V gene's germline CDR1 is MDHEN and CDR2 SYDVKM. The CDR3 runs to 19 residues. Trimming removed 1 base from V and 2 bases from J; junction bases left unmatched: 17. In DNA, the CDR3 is TGTGCCAGCAGTTTATATAGGAAGAGGGGGCCATACCGTCCCTACGAGCAGTACTTC. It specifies CASSLYRKRGPYRPYEQYF.

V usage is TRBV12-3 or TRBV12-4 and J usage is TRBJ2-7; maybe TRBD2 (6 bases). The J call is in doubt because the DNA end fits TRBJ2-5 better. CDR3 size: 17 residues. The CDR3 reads CASSSGKDWRAQETQYF. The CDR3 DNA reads TGTGCCAGCAGTTCTGGGAAAGACTGGAGGGCACAAGAGACCCAGTACTTC.

CDR3 DNA sequence: TGCAGTGCCCTAGGACCTGGAGGGGGCGGGAGTTCTGATACGCAGTATTTT. This gives the protein CSALGPGGGGSSDTQYF. The chain carries TRBV20-1 and TRBJ2-3, with D perhaps matching TRBD1 or TRBD2 (7 bases each). CDR1 and CDR2 (germline): DFQATT, SNEGSKA (reference sequence). V was cut by 6 bases and J by 6 bases, with 28 bases left in between. This CDR3 region has 17 residues.

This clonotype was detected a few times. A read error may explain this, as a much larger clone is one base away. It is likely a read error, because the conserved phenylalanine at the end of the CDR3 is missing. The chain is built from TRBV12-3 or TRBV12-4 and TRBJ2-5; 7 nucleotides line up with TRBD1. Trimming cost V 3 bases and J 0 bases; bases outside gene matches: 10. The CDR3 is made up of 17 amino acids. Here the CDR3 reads CASSLDRPALHQETQYL. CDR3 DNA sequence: TGTGCCAGCAGTTTGGACAGGCCGGCCCTCCACCAAGAGACCCAGTACCTC.

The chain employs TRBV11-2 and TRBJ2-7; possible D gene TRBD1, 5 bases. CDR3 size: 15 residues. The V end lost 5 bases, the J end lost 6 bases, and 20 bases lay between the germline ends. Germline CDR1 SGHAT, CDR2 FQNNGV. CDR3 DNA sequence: TGTGCCAGCAGCCCGTCTGGGGCCCAGGTAGCCGAGCAGTACTTC. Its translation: CASSPSGAQVAEQYF.